What follows are 11 T cell receptor beta chains derived from one specimen sequenced in a study of spatial heterogeneity in lung cancer. Their specific antigens are unknown. Time point meaning: sample taken at primary tumor resection. Whole-study findings and limits: Intratumoral expanded alpha and beta TCR counts were found to track tumor mutation counts.

Each CDR3 protein is one row after TCRdb ran MiXCR on the 5' RACE reads. The sample shows around 10,000 distinct CDR3 sequences, about 6.7% of them seen only once. The specimen comprised lung tumor tissue, sampled at surgery. The receptors were sampled from a male donor with early-stage non-small cell lung cancer.

This clonotype was recorded a few times. The chain combines TRBV4-2 with TRBJ2-7, with 11 nucleotides matching TRBD2. This CDR3 is built from 16 residues. Losses at the gene ends were 0 bases for V and 9 bases for J; bases not matched to a gene: 10. From germline, CDR1 is LGHNA and CDR2 YNFKEQ. The DNA for the CDR3 is TGTGCCAGCAGCCAAGATGGTAATAGCGGGGGGGACGGGCAGTACTTC. This gives the protein CASSQDGNSGGDGQYF.

This clonotype was recorded many times. This chain connects TRBV6-4 to TRBJ1-5; 8 nucleotides line up with TRBD1. V lost 0 bases, J lost 7 bases, and 8 bases stayed unmatched. CDR1 MRHNA and CDR2 SNTAGT come from the germline V gene. CDR3 length equals 16 residues. The CDR3 coding sequence is TGTGCCAGCAGTGACTCGATCAGGGGGCGTTTGCAGCCCCAGCATTTT. Translating it yields CASSDSIRGRLQPQHF.

Many counts were recorded for this clonotype. The gene calls are TRBV27 and TRBJ2-7; no definite D call. V lost 2 bases to trimming and J lost 9 bases, with 20 bases between them. CDR3 length: 15 amino acids. Germline CDR1 and CDR2: MNHEY and SMNVEV (reference sequence). CDR3 loop: CASSLRRLGPTSQYF. The CDR3 DNA follows: TGTGCCAGCAGTTTACGTCGCCTGGGTCCTACTTCGCAGTACTTC.

In this sample, this clonotype turned up many times. The V call is TRBV5-1, the J call TRBJ2-2, with 7 bases aligning to TRBD1. Losses at the gene ends were 3 bases for V and 5 bases for J; bases not matched to a gene: 4. The CDR3 is 14 amino acids. Germline CDR1 reads SGHRS; CDR2 reads YFSETQ. The DNA for the CDR3 is TGCGCCAGCAGCTGGGACAGTGGTACCGGGGAGCTGTTTTTT. It is translated as CASSWDSGTGELFF. Variable domain in full (rest from reference TRBV5-1 and TRBJ2-2): KAGVTQTPRYLIKTRGQQVTLSCSPISGHRSVSWYQQTPGQGLQFLFEYFSETQRNKGNFPGRFSGRQFSNSRSEMNVSTLELGDSALYLCASSWDSGTGELFFGEGSRLTVL.

This clonotype ranks as medium-sized (0.01 to 0.1%). The rearrangement uses TRBV7-2 and TRBJ2-1; unclear D gene. Germline V CDR1 and CDR2: SGHTA, FQGNSA. This CDR3 spans 12 amino acids. The ends were cut back, 3 bases at V and 9 bases at J, with 9 bases in the middle. CDR3 residues: CASSLLVGEQFF. CDR3 DNA: TGTGCCAGCAGCTTGTTAGTAGGTGAGCAGTTCTTC.

This clonotype was observed a handful of times. V is TRBV29-1 and J is TRBJ2-3, with 7 bases that match TRBD2. Germline loops: CDR1 SQVTM, CDR2 ANQGSEA. This CDR3 spans 12 amino acids. The junction had 7 bases not matched to a gene; V was cut back by 8 bases and J by 5 bases. CDR3 in amino acids: CSFRGVQDTQYF. The CDR3, as DNA: TGCAGCTTTCGGGGGGTTCAAGATACGCAGTATTTT.

This clonotype is categorized as medium-sized. The chain recombines TRBV19 with TRBJ1-5; D is undetermined. The V gene lost 5 bases and the J gene lost 10 bases, with 21 bases spanning the gap. The CDR3 length is 15 residues. From germline, CDR1 is LNHDA and CDR2 SQIVND (reference sequence). The CDR3, as DNA: TGTGCCAGTAGTGTTATCGATCTGTTAATCAACCCCCAGCATTTT. This codes for CASSVIDLLINPQHF.

This clonotype occurred many times. The chain uses TRBV28 and TRBJ2-7, with 8 bases matching TRBD2. With V trimmed by 10 bases and J by 4 bases, 9 bases remained unmatched. This CDR3 has 13 amino acids. CDR1 is MDHEN and CDR2 is SYDVKM in the germline V gene. The CDR3 loop is CATTGGPLYEQYF. For the CDR3, the DNA is TGTGCCACGACGGGGGGGCCTCTGTACGAGCAGTACTTC.

This clonotype qualifies as medium-sized. The V gene is TRBV7-9, the J gene TRBJ2-3; 7 bases are shared with TRBD1. CDR3 length: 14 residues. With V trimmed by 5 bases and J by 5 bases, 7 bases remained unmatched. Germline V CDR1 and CDR2: SEHNR, FQNEAQ (reference sequence). The CDR3, as DNA: TGTGCCAGCAGCCCCAGACAGGGCCAAGATACGCAGTATTTT. The encoded protein is CASSPRQGQDTQYF.

This clonotype was observed at least ten times. The chain couples TRBV29-1 to TRBJ1-3, with D possibly TRBD1 on 5 matching bases. V lost 7 bases to trimming and J lost 0 bases, with 16 bases between them. The V gene's germline CDR1 is SQVTM and CDR2 ANQGSEA. The CDR3 has 15 residues. The CDR3 region is CSARQLTDSGNTIYF. Here the CDR3 DNA reads TGCAGCGCACGACAGTTAACCGACTCTGGAAACACCATATATTTT.

This clonotype occurred many times. The chain couples TRBV5-1 to TRBJ2-7; 9 bases match TRBD1. The germline gives CDR1 SGHRS, CDR2 YFSETQ. The length of the CDR3 is 16 residues. Trimming cost V 0 bases and J 3 bases; bases outside gene matches: 7. The CDR3 protein is CASSLDGGDRDYEQYF. The CDR3 nucleotides read TGCGCCAGCAGCTTGGATGGGGGGGACAGGGACTACGAGCAGTACTTC.